This entry lists 2 T cell receptor beta chains sequenced from one sample in a study of T cells in Graves' hyperthyroidism and ophthalmopathy. Amplification yielded TCR beta CDR3 regions, with RNA transcripts as the source. In the first-round RT-PCR of the TCR CDR3, the HTBI primer set was used. TCRdb passed the multiplex PCR reads through MiXCR, listing each CDR3 protein once. The table includes some 800,000 distinct CDR3 sequences, over 35% detected once. Sequencing used blood. All receptors come from a man between 18 and 29 years old with Graves' hyperthyroidism.

The V and J genes are TRBV24-1 and TRBJ2-7, with 11 positions matching TRBD2. This CDR3 spans 16 amino acids. CDR1 KGHDR and CDR2 SFDVKD come from the germline V gene. V dropped 8 bases and J dropped 6; count of bases not matched to a gene: 14. The CDR3 here is CATTITELAGVFEQYF. In nucleotides, the CDR3 is TGTGCCACCACGATAACCGAACTAGCGGGGGTGTTCGAGCAGTACTTC.

The chain uses TRBV29-1 and TRBJ1-4, with TRBD1 matching 8 bases. This CDR3 has 14 amino acids. Germline CDR1 is SQVTM and CDR2 is ANQGSEA. With 4 bases clipped from V and 3 bases from J, the junction kept 4 bases outside the gene matches. In DNA form, the CDR3 reads TGCAGCGTTGGAGGACAGGGAGCTAATGAAAAACTGTTTTTT. It is translated as CSVGGQGANEKLFF.